This T cell receptor (beta chain) came from a study of shared clonotypes between healthy human individuals. General study findings and limits: Naive CD4 clonotype sharing across a few donors was approximately 5.2%.

The V segment lost 3 bases and the J segment 2 bases; nucleotides outside the gene matches: 8. The CDR3 sequence is 16 residues long. The germline V gene encodes CDR1 MGHRA and CDR2 YSYEKL. Positive CCR7 selection of CD45RO-negative cells yielded the naive CD8 cells, and terminally differentiated effector memory CD45RA+ cells were excluded. As concerns this clone: Its antigen is as yet unknown.

Assay: immunoSEQ multiplex PCR; the TCRdb copy retains only in-frame clones and omits some. There are roughly 2.1 million clones in the sample; around 93% occur only once, and over 1.5% lies in the top ten. The source material was naive CD8+ T cells from PBMCs. This clonotype originated in a man aged 18 to 30 in good health. Some clones in this sample may be carry-over from other donors' samples. The rearrangement uses TRBV4-1 and TRBJ2-3; 7 positions match TRBD1. DNA of the CDR3: TGCGCCAGCAGCCAGTTGACAGGGAAGGTCACAGATACGCAGTATTTT. Its translation is CASSQLTGKVTDTQYF.